The 6 T cell receptor beta chains given below trace back to one sample, sequenced in a study of chemoradiotherapy in HPV16-positive cancers. Generated by immunoSEQ multiplex PCR, the TCRdb table keeps only in-frame clones and is missing some. In the table there are about 2,000 clones, around two thirds of which are singletons. Sequencing used tumor tissue, obtained from a patient who underwent chemoradiotherapy. These receptors were obtained from a human donor with HPV-associated anogenital cancer.

The chain links TRBV19 to TRBJ1-4, with D possibly TRBD1 on 5 matching bases. V shed 7 bases and J shed 4 bases, with 16 bases lying between them. The CDR3 has 15 amino acids. CDR1 is LNHDA and CDR2 is SQIVND in the germline V gene (reference sequence). The CDR3 DNA reads TGTGCCAGTACCCCAGGTGGGGGGGTTAATGAAAAACTGTTTTTT. Translated, it gives CASTPGGGVNEKLFF.

J is TRBJ2-5 and V is TRBV18; D is uncertain. This CDR3 spans 13 amino acids. Trimming left V 0 bases short and J 2 bases short, with 4 bases between. The germline V gene has CDR1 KGHSH and CDR2 LQKENI. The CDR3 reads CASSPPIQETQYF. CDR3 in DNA: TGTGCCAGCTCACCACCGATTCAAGAGACCCAGTACTTC. Combining the CDR3 with reference TRBV18 and TRBJ2-5 gives the whole variable domain NAGVMQNPRHLVRRRGQEARLRCSPMKGHSHVYWYRQLPEEGLKFMVYLQKENIIDESGMPKERFSAEFPKEGPSILRIQQVVRGDSAAYFCASSPPIQETQYFGPGTRLLVL.

The chain combines TRBV9 with TRBJ2-1; D is possibly TRBD1 (5 bases). The germline V gene encodes CDR1 SGDLS and CDR2 YYNGEE. The CDR3 has 14 amino acids. The ends were cut back, 4 bases at V and 3 bases at J, with 11 bases in the middle. This CDR3 is CASSPRQNYNEQFF. The CDR3 DNA is TGTGCCAGCAGCCCGCGACAGAACTACAATGAGCAGTTCTTC.

This clone was seen only a few times. The chain recombines TRBV19 with TRBJ1-3; maybe TRBD1 (6 bases). The CDR3 extends over 15 amino acids. V was shortened by 5 bases and J by 0 bases, with 11 bases between the two germline ends. CDR1 and CDR2 (germline): LNHDA, SQIVND (reference sequence). The CDR3 DNA is TGTGCCAGTAGTTTCCGGGACACCTCTGGAAACACCATATATTTT. It codes for CASSFRDTSGNTIYF.

V is TRBV6-5 and J is TRBJ1-2; maybe TRBD1 (5 bases). V was trimmed by 0 bases and J by 4 bases, leaving 9 bases between them. The CDR3 runs 14 residues. CDR1 MNHEY and CDR2 SVGAGI come from the germline V gene. CDR3 in DNA: TGTGCCAGCAGTTACTCGAGGGGCGGCTATGGCTACACCTTC. Protein product: CASSYSRGGYGYTF.

J is TRBJ2-1 and V is TRBV5-4, with D unclear. V gave up 4 bases and J gave up 4 bases, with 3 bases separating them. CDR3 length: 11 amino acids. Germline assignment: CDR1 SGHNT and CDR2 YYREEE (reference sequence). The CDR3 spells CASSEYNEQFF. Written as DNA, the CDR3 is TGTGCCAGCAGCGAGTACAATGAGCAGTTCTTC.